This is a list of T cell receptor beta chains from one sample in a study of CD8 T cells in Susac syndrome. A single record per CDR3 protein comes from TCRdb applying MiXCR to the immunoSEQ multiplex PCR reads. The sample has about 200,000 distinct CDR3 sequences, more than 85% seen once. The sequenced sample was CD4+ T cells from PBMCs. Source of these receptors: a human donor with multiple sclerosis. The CDR3 runs from the conserved cysteine through the conserved F or W. The D gene is left open where the match is weak. Where a row states a size, it is once, few, many or the class of an expanded clone; other rows omit it.

v_call	clone_size	d_call	j_call	cdr3_aa	cdr3_nt
TRBV12-3/TRBV12-4	-	-	TRBJ1-1	CASSPRRSTEAFF	TGTGCCAGCAGCCCCCGACGAAGCACTGAAGCTTTCTTT
TRBV27	-	-	TRBJ2-3	CASSLYGPGRTDTQYF	TGTGCCAGCAGTTTATATGGCCCAGGGCGCACAGATACGCAGTATTTT
TRBV5-1	-	-	TRBJ2-5	CASSSGPGDATQYF	TGCGCCAGCAGCTCCGGGCCGGGGGACGCGACCCAGTACTTC
TRBV7-7	-	-	TRBJ2-2	CATREGGRGTGELFF	TGTGCTACTAGGGAAGGCGGGCGAGGCACCGGGGAGCTGTTTTTT
TRBV12-3/TRBV12-4	-	-	TRBJ2-1	CASSLRFRPGGNEQFF	TGTGCCAGCAGTTTAAGGTTTCGGCCCGGTGGGAATGAGCAGTTCTTC
TRBV20-1	-	TRBD2	TRBJ2-1	CSATGGGAYNEQFF	TGCAGTGCTACGGGCGGGGGGGCCTACAATGAGCAGTTCTTC
TRBV29-1	-	-	TRBJ2-5	CSVEGLANGETQYF	TGCAGCGTTGAAGGTCTAGCGAATGGGGAGACCCAGTACTTC
TRBV3-1	-	TRBD2	TRBJ2-6	CASSQAPSGGLLGLTF	TGTGCCAGCAGCCAAGCTCCTAGCGGGGGGCTCCTCGGACTGACTTTC
TRBV29-1	once	TRBD2	TRBJ2-5	CNVGLAGGPLTRETQYF	TGCAACGTTGGACTAGCGGGGGGACCTCTAACGCGGGAGACCCAGTACTTC
TRBV30	-	-	TRBJ1-5	CAWSAAQGFRSNQPQHF	TGTGCCTGGAGCGCAGCACAGGGTTTTAGAAGCAATCAGCCCCAGCATTTT
TRBV3-1	-	-	TRBJ1-5	CASSQDPVNQPQHF	TGTGCCAGCAGCCAAGATCCGGTTAATCAGCCCCAGCATTTT
TRBV15	-	TRBD2	TRBJ2-3	CATSKRLAGIVSTDTQYF	TGTGCCACCAGCAAACGGCTAGCGGGGATAGTTAGCACAGATACGCAGTATTTT
TRBV4-1	-	-	TRBJ2-7	CASSRRIFYEQYF	TGCGCCAGCAGCCGTAGGATATTCTACGAGCAGTACTTC
TRBV19	once	TRBD1	TRBJ1-1	CASTKDRVPNTEAFF	TGTGCCAGTACCAAGGACAGGGTACCGAACACTGAAGCTTTCTTT
TRBV29-1	-	-	TRBJ1-1	CSVAWGGNTEAFF	TGCAGCGTTGCTTGGGGAGGAAACACTGAAGCTTTCTTT
TRBV9	once	TRBD1	TRBJ1-5	CASSPTGGISPQHF	TGTGCCAGCAGCCCAACAGGGGGGATCAGCCCCCAGCATTTT
TRBV29-1	-	-	TRBJ1-1	CSVGTGNTEPFF	-
TRBV5-1	-	TRBD1	TRBJ1-1	CASSRTGGYAFF	TGCGCCAGCAGTCGGACAGGGGGATATGCTTTCTTT
TRBV18	-	-	TRBJ1-6	CASSSQGIDSPLHF	TGTGCCAGCTCTTCCCAGGGGATCGATTCACCCCTCCACTTT
TRBV29-1	-	TRBD1	TRBJ1-1	CSVDSGQGNTEAFF	TGCAGCGTTGATAGCGGACAGGGGAACACTGAAGCTTTCTTT
TRBV20-1	-	-	TRBJ2-4	CSARDLDRQYF	TGCAGTGCTAGAGATCTGGACCGGCAGTACTTC
TRBV9	-	-	TRBJ2-1	CASSVEGDPLVYEQFF	TGTGCCAGCAGCGTAGAGGGCGACCCATTAGTGTATGAGCAGTTCTTC
TRBV20-1	-	-	TRBJ1-2	CSARKTALLNYGYTF	TGCAGTGCTAGGAAAACAGCCCTACTTAACTATGGCTACACCTTC
TRBV5-4	-	-	TRBJ1-1	CASSSGRAGTPNTEAFF	TGTGCCAGCAGCTCCGGCAGAGCCGGGACACCAAACACTGAAGCTTTCTTT
TRBV14	-	-	TRBJ1-1	CASSQTTFEAFF	TGTGCCAGCAGCCAAACGACTTTTGAAGCTTTCTTT
TRBV19	-	-	TRBJ2-7	CASSVDTPGSYEQYF	TGTGCCAGTAGTGTCGACACCCCGGGCTCCTACGAGCAGTACTTC
TRBV5-4	-	-	TRBJ2-5	CASSPEVGPQETQYF	TGTGCCAGCAGCCCGGAGGTAGGCCCGCAAGAGACCCAGTACTTC
TRBV27	-	TRBD2	TRBJ2-7	CASSLGTTQNNLAYEQYF	TGTGCCAGCAGCCTAGGGACTACCCAAAATAACCTGGCCTACGAGCAGTACTTC
TRBV7-8	-	-	TRBJ1-6	CASSPTRSPLHF	TGTGCCAGCAGCCCGACGCGATCACCCCTCCACTTT